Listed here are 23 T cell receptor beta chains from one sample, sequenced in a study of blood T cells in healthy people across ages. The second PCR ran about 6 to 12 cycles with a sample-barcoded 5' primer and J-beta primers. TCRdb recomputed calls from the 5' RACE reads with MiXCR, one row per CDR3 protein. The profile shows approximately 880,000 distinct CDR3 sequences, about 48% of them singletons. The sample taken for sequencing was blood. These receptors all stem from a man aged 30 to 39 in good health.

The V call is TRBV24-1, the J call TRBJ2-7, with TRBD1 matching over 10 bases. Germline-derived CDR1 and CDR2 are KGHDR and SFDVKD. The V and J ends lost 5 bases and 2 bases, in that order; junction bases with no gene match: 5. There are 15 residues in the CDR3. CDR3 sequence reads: CATSGSGTGAYEQYF. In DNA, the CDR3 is TGTGCCACCAGTGGCTCCGGGACAGGGGCCTACGAGCAGTACTTC.

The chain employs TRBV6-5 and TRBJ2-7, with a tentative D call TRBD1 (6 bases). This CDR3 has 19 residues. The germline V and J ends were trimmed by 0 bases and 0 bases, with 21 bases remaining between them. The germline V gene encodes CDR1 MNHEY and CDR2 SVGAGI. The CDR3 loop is CASSYSFLTGTPHSYEQYF. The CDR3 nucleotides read TGTGCCAGCAGTTACTCCTTCCTCACCGGGACACCTCACTCCTACGAGCAGTACTTC.

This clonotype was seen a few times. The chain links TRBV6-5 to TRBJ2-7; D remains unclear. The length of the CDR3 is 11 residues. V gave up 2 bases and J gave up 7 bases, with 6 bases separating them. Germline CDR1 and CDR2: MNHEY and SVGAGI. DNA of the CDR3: TGTGCCAGCAGTTACGAGTTAGAGCAGTACTTC. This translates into CASSYELEQYF.

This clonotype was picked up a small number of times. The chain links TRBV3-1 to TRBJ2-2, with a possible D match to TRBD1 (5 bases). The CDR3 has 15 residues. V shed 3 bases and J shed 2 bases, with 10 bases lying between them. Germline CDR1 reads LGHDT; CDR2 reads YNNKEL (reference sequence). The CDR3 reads CASSQDMINTGELFF. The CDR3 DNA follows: TGTGCCAGCAGCCAGGACATGATCAACACCGGGGAGCTGTTTTTT.

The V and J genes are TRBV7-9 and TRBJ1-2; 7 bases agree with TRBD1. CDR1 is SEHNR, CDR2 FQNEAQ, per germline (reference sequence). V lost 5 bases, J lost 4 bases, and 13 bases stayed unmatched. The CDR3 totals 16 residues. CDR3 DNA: TGTGCCAGCAGCAAACTCGGGACAGAGATTGCCTATGGCTACACCTTC. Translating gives CASSKLGTEIAYGYTF.

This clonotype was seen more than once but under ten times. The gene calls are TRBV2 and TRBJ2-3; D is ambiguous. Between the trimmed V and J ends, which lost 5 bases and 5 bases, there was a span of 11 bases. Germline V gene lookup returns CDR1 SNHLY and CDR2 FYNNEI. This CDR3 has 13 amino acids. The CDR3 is CASSPLLRDTQYF. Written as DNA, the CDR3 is TGTGCCAGCAGTCCCCTTTTACGAGATACGCAGTATTTT.

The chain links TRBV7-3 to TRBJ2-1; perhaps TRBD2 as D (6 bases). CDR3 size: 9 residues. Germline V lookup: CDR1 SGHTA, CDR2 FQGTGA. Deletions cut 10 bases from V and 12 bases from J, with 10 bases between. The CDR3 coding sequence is TGTGCCATCATGCGGGGGCAGTTCTTC. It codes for CAIMRGQFF.

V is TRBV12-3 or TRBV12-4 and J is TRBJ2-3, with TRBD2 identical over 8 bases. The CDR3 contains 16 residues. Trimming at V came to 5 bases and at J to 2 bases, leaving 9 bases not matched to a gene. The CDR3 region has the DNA TGTGCCAGCAGTCGTATGGCGGGGGGATCCACAGATACGCAGTATTTT. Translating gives CASSRMAGGSTDTQYF.

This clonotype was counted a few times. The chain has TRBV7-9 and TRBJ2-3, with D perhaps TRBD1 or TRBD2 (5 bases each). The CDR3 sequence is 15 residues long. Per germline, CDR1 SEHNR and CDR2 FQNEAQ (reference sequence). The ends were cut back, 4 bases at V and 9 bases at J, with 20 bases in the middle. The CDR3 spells CASSSLSNRDVTQYF. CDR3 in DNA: TGTGCCAGCAGCTCACTTAGTAACCGGGACGTAACGCAGTATTTT.

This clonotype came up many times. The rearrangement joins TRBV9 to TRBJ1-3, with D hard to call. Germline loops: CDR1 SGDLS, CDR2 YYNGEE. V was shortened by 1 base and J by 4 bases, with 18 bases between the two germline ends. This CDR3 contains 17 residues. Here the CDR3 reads CASSVSGSEGSGNTIYF. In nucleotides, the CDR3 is TGTGCCAGCAGCGTATCCGGATCCGAAGGGTCAGGAAACACCATATATTTT.

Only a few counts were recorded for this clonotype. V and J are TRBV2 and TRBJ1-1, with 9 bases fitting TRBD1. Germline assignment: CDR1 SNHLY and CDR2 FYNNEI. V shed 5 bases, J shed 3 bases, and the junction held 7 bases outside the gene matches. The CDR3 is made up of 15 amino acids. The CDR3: CASSSGQGVHTEAFF. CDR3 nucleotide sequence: TGTGCCAGCAGTTCGGGACAGGGAGTACACACTGAAGCTTTCTTT.

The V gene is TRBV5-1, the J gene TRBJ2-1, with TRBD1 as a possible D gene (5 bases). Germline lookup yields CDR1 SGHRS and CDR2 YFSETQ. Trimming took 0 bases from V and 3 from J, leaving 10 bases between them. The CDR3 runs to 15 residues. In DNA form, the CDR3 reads TGCGCCAGCAGCTTGGACCAGGGTAACTACAATGAGCAGTTCTTC. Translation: CASSLDQGNYNEQFF.

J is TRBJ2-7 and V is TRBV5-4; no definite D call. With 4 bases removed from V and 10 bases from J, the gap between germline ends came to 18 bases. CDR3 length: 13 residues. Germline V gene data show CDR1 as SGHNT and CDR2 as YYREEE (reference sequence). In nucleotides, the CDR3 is TGTGCCAGCAGCACTCAAGGGCAAGCTCCCCAGTACTTC. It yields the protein CASSTQGQAPQYF.

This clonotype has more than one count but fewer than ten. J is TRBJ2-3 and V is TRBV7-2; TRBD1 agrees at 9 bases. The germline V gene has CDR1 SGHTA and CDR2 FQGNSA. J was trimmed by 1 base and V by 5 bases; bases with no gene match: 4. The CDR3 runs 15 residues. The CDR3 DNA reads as TGTGCCAGCAGCGATAACAGGGGGCGCACAGATACGCAGTATTTT. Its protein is CASSDNRGRTDTQYF. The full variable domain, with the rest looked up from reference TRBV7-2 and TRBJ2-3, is GAGVSQSPSNKVTEKGKDVELRCDPISGHTALYWYRQSLGQGLEFLIYFQGNSAPDKSGLPSDRFSAERTGGSVSTLTIQRTQQEDSAVYLCASSDNRGRTDTQYFGPGTRLTVL.

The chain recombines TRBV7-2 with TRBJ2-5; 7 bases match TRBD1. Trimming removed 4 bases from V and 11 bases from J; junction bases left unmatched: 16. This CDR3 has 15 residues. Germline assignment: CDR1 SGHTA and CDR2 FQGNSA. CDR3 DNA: TGTGCCAGCAGCTACCGGGACAGCTCTCCCAATGAGCAGTACTTC. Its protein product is CASSYRDSSPNEQYF.

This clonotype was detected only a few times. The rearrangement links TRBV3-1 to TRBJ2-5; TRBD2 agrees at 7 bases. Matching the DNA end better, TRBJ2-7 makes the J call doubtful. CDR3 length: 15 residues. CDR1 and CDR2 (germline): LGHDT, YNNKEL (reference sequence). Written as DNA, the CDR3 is TGTGCCAGCAGCCCCCGTTTGGGGGGGTCCTACGAGCAGTACTTC. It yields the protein CASSPRLGGSYEQYF.

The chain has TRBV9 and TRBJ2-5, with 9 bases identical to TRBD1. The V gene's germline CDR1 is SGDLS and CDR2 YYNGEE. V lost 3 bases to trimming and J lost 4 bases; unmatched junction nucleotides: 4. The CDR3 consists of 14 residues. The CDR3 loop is CASSDDRGGETQYF. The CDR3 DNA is TGTGCCAGCAGCGACGACAGGGGGGGAGAGACCCAGTACTTC.

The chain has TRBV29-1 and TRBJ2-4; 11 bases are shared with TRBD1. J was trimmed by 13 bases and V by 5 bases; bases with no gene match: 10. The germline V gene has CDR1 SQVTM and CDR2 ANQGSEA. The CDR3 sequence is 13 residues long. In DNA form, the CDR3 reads TGCAGCGTTCCCGGACAGGGGGCCTGGGAGCAGTACTTC. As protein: CSVPGQGAWEQYF.

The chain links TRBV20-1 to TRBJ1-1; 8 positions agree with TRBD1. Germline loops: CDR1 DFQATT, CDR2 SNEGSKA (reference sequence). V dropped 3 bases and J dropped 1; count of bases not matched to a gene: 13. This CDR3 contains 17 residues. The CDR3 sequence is CSARLAGGDSANTEAFF. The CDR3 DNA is TGCAGTGCTAGGTTAGCAGGGGGCGATTCTGCGAACACTGAAGCTTTCTTT.

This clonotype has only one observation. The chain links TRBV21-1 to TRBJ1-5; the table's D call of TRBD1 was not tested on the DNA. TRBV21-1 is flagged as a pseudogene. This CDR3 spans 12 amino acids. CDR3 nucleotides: TGTGCCACCCCTGGAGGAGATCAGCCCCAGCATTTT. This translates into CATPGGDQPQHF.

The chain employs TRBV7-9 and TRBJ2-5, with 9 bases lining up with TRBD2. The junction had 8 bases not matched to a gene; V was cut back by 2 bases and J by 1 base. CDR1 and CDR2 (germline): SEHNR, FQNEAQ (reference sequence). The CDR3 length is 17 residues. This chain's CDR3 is CASSLSAGGPTQETQYF. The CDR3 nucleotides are TGTGCCAGCAGCTTATCAGCGGGGGGCCCCACCCAAGAGACCCAGTACTTC.

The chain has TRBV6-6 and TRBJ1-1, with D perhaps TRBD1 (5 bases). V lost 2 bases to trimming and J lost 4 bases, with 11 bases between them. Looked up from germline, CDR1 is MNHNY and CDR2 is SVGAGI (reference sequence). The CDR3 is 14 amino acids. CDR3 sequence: CASSYQGKATEAFF. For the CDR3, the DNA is TGTGCCAGCAGTTACCAGGGAAAGGCCACTGAAGCTTTCTTT.

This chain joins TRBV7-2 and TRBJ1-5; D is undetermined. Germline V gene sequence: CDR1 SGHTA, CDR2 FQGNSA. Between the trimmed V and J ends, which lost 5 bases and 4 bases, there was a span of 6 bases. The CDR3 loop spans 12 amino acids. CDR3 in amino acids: CASSPQNQPQHF. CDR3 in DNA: TGTGCCAGCAGCCCCCAAAATCAGCCCCAGCATTTT. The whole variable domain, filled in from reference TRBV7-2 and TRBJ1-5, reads GAGVSQSPSNKVTEKGKDVELRCDPISGHTALYWYRQSLGQGLEFLIYFQGNSAPDKSGLPSDRFSAERTGGSVSTLTIQRTQQEDSAVYLCASSPQNQPQHFGDGTRLSIL.